The T cell receptor (beta chain) under discussion was sequenced for a study of T cell responses to AZD1222 COVID-19 vaccine. The protocol was immunoSEQ multiplex PCR, while the TCRdb copy is restricted to in-frame clones and leaves out a portion. The sample contains 120,000 or so clones, around nine tenths of which appear only once. The CDR3 length is 16 residues. V was trimmed by 2 bases and J by 0 bases, leaving 12 bases between them. Germline loops: CDR1 SGDLS, CDR2 YYNGEE. Findings and caveats of the study: Spike-specific TCR breadth and depth rose after two AZD1222 doses.

Turning to this clone: No antigen is known for it.

Specimen: peripheral blood, collected on day 0 of AZD1222 vaccination. The genes are TRBV9 and TRBJ1-3; D may be TRBD1 (5 bases). The receptor comes from an adult in good health. CDR3 sequence: CASSVGGTASGNTIYF. As DNA, the CDR3 is TGTGCCAGCAGCGTCGGGGGGACCGCCTCTGGAAACACCATATATTTT.